This T cell receptor beta chain emerged from a study of CD8 T cells in ankylosing spondylitis. Trimming took 1 base from V and 4 from J; bases not matched to a gene: 11. CDR1 is SGHDT and CDR2 is YYEEEE in the germline V gene. The CDR3 runs to 16 residues. To note about this clonotype: Its antigen is still unknown.

Study-level findings and limits: Past studies reported some motif variants in reactive arthritis synovial fluid and blood. Significant enrichment of disease-linked clones was reported in matched ankylosing spondylitis synovial fluid. Made up of about eight highly homologous variants, a TCR beta motif appeared characteristic of ankylosing spondylitis blood.

In making TCR beta libraries, quantitative 5'-RACE with molecular barcodes was used. One entry per CDR3 protein, called by TCRdb with MiXCR from the 5' RACE reads. The data contain hundreds of thousands of distinct CDR3 sequences, about 10% of them singletons. The chain is built from TRBV5-6 and TRBJ2-7; 7 bases are a match to TRBD2. The TCR sequence derives from a male donor with ankylosing spondylitis. Material: blood, either unsorted or a sorted T cell fraction (not recorded which). The CDR3 reads CASSLRGLRERYEQYF. CDR3 in DNA: TGTGCCAGCAGCTTGCGGGGTTTGCGGGAGAGGTACGAGCAGTACTTC.